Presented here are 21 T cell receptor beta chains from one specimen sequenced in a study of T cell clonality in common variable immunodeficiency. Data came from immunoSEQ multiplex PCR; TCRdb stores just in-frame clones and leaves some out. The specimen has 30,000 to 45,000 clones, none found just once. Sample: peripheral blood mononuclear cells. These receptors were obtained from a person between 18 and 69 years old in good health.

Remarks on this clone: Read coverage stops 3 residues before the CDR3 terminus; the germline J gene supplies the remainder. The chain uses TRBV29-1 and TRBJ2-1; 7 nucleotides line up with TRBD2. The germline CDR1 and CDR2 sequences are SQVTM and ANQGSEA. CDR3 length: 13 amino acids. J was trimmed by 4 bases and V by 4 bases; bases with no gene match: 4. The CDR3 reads CSVATSEYNEQFF. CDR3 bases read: TGCAGCGTTGCAACTAGCGAGTACAATGAG.

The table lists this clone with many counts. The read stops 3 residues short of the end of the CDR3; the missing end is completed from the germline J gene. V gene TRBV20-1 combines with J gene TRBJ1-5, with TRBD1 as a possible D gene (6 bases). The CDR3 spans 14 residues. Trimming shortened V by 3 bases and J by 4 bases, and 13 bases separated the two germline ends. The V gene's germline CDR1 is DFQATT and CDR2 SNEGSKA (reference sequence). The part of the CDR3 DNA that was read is TGCAGTGCTAGGGGGGGGGCCGAGAATCAGCCC. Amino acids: CSARGGAENQP. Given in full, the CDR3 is CSARGGAENQPQHF.

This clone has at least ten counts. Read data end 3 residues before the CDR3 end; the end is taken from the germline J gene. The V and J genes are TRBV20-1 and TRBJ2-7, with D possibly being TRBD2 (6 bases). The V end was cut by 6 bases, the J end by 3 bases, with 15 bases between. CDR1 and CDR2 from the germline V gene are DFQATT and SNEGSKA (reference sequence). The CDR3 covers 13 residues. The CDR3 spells CSANGGGNYEQYF. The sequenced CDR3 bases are TGCAGTGCCAACGGGGGTGGAAACTACGAG.

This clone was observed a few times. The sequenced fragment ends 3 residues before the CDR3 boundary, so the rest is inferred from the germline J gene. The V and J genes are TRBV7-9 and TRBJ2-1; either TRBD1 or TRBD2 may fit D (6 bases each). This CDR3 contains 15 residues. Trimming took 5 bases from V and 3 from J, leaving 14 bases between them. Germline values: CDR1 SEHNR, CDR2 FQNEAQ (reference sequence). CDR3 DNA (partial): TGTGCCAGCAGCCCAATAGGAGGGGGCTACAATGAG. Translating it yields CASSPIGGGYNE. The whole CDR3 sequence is CASSPIGGGYNEQFF.

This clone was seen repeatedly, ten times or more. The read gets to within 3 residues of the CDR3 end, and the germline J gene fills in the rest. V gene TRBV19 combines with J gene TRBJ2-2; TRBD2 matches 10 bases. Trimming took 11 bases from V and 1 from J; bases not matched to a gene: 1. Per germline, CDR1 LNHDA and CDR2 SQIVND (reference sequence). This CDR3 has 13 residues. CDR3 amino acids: CALAGVNTGELFF. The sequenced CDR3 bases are TGTGCCCTAGCGGGGGTGAACACCGGGGAG.

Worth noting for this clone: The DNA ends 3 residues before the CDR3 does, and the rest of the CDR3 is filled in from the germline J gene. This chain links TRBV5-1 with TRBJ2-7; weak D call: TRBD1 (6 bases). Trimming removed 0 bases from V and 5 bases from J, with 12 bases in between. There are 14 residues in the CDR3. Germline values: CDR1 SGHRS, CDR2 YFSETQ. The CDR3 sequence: CASSLAGAWNEQYF. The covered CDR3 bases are TGCGCCAGCAGCTTGGCAGGGGCGTGGAACGAG.

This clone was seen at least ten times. This CDR3 is CSARDPSGRPSYEQYF. The CDR3 DNA, read in part, is TGCAGTGCTAGAGATCCAAGCGGGAGGCCTTCCTACGAG. This sequence joins TRBV20-1 and TRBJ2-7, with 9 bases identical to TRBD2. The read halts 3 residues ahead of the CDR3 end, with the missing end drawn from the germline J gene. Germline loops: CDR1 DFQATT, CDR2 SNEGSKA (reference sequence). The length of the CDR3 is 16 residues. With 0 bases clipped from V and 1 base from J, the junction kept 7 bases outside the gene matches.

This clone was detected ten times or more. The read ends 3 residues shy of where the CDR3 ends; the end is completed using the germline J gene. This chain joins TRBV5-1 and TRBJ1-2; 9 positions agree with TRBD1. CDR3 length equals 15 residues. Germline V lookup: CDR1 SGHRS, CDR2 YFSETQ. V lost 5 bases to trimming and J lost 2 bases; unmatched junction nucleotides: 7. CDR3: CASSRGQGANYGYTF. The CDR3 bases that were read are TGCGCCAGCAGTAGGGGACAGGGAGCCAACTATGGC. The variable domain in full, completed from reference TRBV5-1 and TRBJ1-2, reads KAGVTQTPRYLIKTRGQQVTLSCSPISGHRSVSWYQQTPGQGLQFLFEYFSETQRNKGNFPGRFSGRQFSNSRSEMNVSTLELGDSALYLCASSRGQGANYGYTFGSGTRLTVV.

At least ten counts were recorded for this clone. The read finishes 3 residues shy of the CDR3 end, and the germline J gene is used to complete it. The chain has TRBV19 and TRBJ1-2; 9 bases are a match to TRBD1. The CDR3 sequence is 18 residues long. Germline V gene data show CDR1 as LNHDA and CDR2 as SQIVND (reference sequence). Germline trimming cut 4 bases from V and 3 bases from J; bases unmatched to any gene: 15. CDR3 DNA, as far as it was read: TGTGCCAGTAGTACCCTCCCGGGACAGGGTCTAACTGACTATGGC. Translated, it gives CASSTLPGQGLTDYG. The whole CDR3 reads CASSTLPGQGLTDYGYTF.

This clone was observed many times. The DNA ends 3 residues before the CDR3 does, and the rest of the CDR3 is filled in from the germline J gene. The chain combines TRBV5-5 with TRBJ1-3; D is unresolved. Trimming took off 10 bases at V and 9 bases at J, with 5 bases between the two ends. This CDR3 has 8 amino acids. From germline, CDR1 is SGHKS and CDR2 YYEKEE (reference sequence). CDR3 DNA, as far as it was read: TGTGCCTCAGGCACC. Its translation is CASGT. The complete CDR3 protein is CASGTIYF. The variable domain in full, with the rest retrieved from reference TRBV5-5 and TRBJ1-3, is DAGVTQSPTHLIKTRGQQVTLRCSPISGHKSVSWYQQVLGQGPQFIFQYYEKEERGRGNFPDRFSARQFPNYSSELNVNALLLGDSALYLCASGTIYFGEGSWLTVV.

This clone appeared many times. The CDR3 reads CASSLGASGANVLTF. CDR3 DNA (partial): TGTGCCAGCAGTTTAGGGGCCTCTGGGGCCAACGTC. The rearrangement joins TRBV28 to TRBJ2-6, with TRBD1 as a possible D gene (5 bases). From the germline J gene comes the end of the CDR3, since the read stops 3 residues before it. The CDR3 contains 15 residues. Per the germline V gene, CDR1 is MDHEN and CDR2 is SYDVKM. V lost 2 bases, J lost 0 bases, and 5 bases lay in between.

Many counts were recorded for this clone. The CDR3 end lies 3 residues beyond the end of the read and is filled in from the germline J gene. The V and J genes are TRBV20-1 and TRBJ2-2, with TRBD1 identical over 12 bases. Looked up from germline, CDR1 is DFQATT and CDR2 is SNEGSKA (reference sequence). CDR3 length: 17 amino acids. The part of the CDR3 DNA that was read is TGCAGTGCCAACAACCGGGACAGGGGGCGCGTTAATGAAAAG. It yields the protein CSANNRDRGRVNEK. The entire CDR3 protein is CSANNRDRGRVNEKLFF.

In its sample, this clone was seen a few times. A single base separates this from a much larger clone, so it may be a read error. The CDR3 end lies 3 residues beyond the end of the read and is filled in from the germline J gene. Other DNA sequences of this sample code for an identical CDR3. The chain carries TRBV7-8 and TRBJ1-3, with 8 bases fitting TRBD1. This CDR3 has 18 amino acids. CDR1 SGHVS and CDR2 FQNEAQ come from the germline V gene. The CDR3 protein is CASSQLSGWGQVGNTIYF. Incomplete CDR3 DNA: TGTGCCAGCAGCCAACTATCGGGTTGGGGACAGGTTGGAAACACG.

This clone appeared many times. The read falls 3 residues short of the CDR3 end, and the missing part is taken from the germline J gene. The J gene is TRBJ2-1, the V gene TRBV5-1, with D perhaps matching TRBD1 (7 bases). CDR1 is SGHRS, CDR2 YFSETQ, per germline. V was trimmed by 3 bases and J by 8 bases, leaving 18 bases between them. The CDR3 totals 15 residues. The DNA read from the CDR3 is TGCGCCAGCAGCTATAAGAGCGGAGGGGGCTATGAG. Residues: CASSYKSGGGYE. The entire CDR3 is CASSYKSGGGYEQFF.

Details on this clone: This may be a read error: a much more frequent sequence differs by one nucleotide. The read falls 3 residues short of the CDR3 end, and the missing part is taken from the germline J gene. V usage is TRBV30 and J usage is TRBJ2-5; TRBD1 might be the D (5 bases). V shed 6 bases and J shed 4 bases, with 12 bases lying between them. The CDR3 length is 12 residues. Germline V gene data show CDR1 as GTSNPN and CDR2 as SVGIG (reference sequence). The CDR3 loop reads CACPQGGETQYF. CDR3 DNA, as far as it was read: TGTGCCTGCCCCCAGGGTGGAGAGACC.

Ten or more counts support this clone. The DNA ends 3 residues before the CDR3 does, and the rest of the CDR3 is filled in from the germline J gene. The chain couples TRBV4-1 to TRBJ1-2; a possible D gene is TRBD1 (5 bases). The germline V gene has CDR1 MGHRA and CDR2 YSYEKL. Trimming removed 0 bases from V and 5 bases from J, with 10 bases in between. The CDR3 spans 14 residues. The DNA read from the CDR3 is TGCGCCAGCAGCCAAGACAGGACAATATATGGC. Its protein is CASSQDRTIYG. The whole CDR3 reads CASSQDRTIYGYTF.

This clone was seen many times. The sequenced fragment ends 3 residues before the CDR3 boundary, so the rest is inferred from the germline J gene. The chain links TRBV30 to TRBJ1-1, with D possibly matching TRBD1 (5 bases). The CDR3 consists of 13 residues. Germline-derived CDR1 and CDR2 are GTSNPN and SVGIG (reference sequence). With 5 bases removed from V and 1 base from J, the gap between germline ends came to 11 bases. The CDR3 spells CAWERGGNTEAFF. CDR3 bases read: TGTGCCTGGGAAAGGGGAGGGAACACTGAA.

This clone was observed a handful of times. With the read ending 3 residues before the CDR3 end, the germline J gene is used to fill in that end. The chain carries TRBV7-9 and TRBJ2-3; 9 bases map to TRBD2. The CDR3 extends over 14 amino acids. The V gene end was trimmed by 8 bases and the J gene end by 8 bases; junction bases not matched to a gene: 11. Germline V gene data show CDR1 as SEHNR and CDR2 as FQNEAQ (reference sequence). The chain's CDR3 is CASRPSGALGTQYF. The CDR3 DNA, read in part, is TGTGCCAGCCGTCCTAGCGGGGCCCTGGGTACG.

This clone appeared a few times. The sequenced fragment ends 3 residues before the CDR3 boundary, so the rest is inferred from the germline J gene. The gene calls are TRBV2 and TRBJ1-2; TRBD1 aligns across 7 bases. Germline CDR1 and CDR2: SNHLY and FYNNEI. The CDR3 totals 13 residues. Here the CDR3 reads CASSLQGSNDYTF. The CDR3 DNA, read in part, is TGTGCCAGCAGCCTACAGGGGAGCAATGAC.

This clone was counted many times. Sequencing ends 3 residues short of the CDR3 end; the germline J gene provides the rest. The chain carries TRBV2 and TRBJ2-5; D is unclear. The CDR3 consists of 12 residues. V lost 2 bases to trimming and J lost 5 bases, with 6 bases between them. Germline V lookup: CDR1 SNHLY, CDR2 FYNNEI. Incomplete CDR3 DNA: TGTGCCAGCAGTGAAATGCGGGAGACC. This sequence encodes CASSEMRET. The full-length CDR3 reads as CASSEMRETQYF.

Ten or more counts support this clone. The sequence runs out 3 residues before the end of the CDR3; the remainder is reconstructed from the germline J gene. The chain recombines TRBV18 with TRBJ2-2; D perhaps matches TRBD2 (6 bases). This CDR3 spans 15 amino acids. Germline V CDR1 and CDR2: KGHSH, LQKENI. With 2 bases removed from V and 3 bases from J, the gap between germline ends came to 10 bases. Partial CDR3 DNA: TGTGCCAGCTCACCAAGAACGGGGGACACCGGGGAG. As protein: CASSPRTGDTGE. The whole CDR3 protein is CASSPRTGDTGELFF.